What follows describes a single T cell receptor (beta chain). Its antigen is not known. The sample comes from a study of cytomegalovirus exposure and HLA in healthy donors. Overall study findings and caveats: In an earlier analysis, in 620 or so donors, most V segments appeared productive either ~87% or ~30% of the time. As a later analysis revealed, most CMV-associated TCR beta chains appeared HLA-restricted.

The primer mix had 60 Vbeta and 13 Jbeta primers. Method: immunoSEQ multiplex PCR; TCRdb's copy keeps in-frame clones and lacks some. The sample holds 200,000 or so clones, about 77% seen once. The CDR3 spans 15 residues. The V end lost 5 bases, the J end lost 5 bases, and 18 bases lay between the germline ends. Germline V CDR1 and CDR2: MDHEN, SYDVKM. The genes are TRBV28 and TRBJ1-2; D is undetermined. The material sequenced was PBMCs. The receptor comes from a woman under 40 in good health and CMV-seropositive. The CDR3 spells CASSPEQTRIYGYTF. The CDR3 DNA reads TGTGCCAGCAGTCCAGAGCAGACAAGGATTTATGGCTACACCTTC.